This T cell receptor (beta chain) was sequenced in a study of blood T cell repertoires in COVID-19. Whole-study context: Researchers got acute and convalescent COVID-19 samples from the United States, Italy and Spain. In each case, the material was cDNA or gDNA derived from T cells, B-cell-depleted T cells, or PBMCs.

V was pared by 4 bases and J by 0 bases, with 4 bases between. CDR3 length: 13 residues. The germline CDR1 and CDR2 sequences are SGHTA and FQGNSA. Per the study methods: It was from reference gene primer amplification that nucleated cell counts were estimated. Libraries were prepared by immunoSEQ multiplex PCR; TCRdb keeps only in-frame clonotypes and omits some of them. The DNA was the basis for D and trimming; V, J and clone size are from that table. The sample has under 350,000 clones, about 89% seen once. The rearrangement uses TRBV7-2 and TRBJ2-1; D ambiguous. The clonotype was recovered from a man between 40 and 49 years old with acute or convalescent COVID-19. What was sequenced was peripheral blood. CDR3 in amino acids: CASSSSSYNEQFF. DNA for the CDR3: TGTGCCAGCAGCTCCAGCTCCTACAATGAGCAGTTCTTC.